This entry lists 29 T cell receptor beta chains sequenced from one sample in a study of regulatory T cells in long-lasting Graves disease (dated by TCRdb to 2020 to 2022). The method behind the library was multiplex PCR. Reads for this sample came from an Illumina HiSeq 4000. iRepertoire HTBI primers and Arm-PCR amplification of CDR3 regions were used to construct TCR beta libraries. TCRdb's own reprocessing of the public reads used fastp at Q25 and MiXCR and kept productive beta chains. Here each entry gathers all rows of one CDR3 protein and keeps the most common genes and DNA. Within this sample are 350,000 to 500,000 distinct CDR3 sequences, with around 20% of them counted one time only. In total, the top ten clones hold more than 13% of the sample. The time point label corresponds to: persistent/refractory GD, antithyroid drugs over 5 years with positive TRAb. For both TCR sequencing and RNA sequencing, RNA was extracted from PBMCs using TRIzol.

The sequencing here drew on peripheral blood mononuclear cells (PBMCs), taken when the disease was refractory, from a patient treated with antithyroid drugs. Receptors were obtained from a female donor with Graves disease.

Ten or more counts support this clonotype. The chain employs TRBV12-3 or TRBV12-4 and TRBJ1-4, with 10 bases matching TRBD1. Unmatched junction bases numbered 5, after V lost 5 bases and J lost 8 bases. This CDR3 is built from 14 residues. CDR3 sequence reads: CASSGTGELEKLFF. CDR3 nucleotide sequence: TGTGCCAGCAGTGGGACAGGGGAATTGGAAAAACTGTTTTTT.

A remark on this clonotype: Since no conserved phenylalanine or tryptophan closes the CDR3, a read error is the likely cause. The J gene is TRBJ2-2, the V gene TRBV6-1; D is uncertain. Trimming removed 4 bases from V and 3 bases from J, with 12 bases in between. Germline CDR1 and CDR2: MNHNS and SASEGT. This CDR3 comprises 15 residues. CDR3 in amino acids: CASSAVEADTGELFL. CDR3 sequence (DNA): TGTGCCAGCAGTGCCGTTGAGGCGGACACCGGGGAGCTGTTTCTT.

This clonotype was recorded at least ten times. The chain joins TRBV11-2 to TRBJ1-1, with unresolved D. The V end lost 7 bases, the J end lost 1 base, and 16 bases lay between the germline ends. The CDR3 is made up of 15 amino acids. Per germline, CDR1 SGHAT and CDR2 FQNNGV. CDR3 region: CASTPHPEGNTEAFF. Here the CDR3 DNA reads TGTGCCAGCACCCCACATCCGGAGGGGAACACTGAAGCTTTCTTT.

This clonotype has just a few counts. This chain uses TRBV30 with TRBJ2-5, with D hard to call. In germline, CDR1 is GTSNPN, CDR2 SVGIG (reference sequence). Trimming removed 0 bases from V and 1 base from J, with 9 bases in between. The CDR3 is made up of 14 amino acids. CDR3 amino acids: CAWSVSGIQETQYF. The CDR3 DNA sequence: TGTGCCTGGAGTGTTAGTGGAATCCAAGAGACCCAGTACTTC.

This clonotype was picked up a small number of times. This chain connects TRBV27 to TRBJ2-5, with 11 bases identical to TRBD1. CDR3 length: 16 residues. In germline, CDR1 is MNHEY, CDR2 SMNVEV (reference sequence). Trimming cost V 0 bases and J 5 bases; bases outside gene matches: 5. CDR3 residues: CASSLSRTGGGETQYF. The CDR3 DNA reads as TGTGCCAGCAGTTTATCCCGGACAGGGGGCGGGGAGACCCAGTACTTC.

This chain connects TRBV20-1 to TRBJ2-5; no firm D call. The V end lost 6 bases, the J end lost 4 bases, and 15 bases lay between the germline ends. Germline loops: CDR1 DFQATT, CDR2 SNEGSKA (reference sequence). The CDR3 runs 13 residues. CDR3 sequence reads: CSAQRVSAETQYF. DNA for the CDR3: TGCAGTGCCCAGCGAGTGTCAGCAGAGACCCAGTACTTC.

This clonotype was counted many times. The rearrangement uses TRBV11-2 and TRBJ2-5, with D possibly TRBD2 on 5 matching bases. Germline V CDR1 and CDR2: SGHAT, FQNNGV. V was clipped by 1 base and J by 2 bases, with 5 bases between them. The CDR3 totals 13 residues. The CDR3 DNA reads TGTGCCAGCAGCTTAGGGACTCAAGAGACCCAGTACTTC. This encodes CASSLGTQETQYF.

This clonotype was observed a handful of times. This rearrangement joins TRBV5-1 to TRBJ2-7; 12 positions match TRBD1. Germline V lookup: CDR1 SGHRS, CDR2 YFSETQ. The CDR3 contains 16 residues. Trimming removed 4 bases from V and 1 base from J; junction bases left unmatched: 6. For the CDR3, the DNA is TGCGCCAGCAGCCAGATGGGACAGGGGGCGTCCTACGAGCAGTACTTC. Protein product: CASSQMGQGASYEQYF.

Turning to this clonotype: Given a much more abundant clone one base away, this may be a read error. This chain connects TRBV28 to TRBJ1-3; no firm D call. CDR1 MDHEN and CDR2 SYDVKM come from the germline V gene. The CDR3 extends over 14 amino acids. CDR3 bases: TGTGCCAGCAGTTTAGCGGCCACCCTAAACACCGTATATTTT. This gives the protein CASSLAATLNTVYF.

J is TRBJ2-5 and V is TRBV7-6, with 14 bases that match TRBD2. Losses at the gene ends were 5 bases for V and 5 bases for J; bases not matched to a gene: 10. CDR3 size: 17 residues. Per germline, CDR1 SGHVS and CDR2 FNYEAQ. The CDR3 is CASSTQPGLAGDETQYF. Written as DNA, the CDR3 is TGTGCCAGCAGCACTCAACCGGGACTAGCGGGAGATGAGACCCAGTACTTC.

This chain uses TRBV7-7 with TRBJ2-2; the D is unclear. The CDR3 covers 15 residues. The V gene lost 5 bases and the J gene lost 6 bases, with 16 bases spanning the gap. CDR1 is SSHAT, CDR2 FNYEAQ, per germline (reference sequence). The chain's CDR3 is CASSPPVGESGELFF. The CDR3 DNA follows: TGTGCCAGCAGCCCACCCGTTGGGGAATCCGGGGAGCTGTTTTTT.

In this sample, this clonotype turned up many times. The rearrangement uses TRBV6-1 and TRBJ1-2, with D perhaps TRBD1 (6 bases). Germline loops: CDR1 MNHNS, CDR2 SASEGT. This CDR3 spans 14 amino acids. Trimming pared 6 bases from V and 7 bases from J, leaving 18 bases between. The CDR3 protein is CASRTHADSSGYTF. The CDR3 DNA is TGTGCCAGCAGAACACACGCGGACAGTAGTGGCTACACCTTC.

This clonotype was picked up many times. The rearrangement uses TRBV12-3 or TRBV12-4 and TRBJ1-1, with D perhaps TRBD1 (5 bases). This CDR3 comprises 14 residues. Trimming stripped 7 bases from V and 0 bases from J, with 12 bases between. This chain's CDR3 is CASKTRGLNTEAFF. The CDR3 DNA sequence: TGTGCCAGCAAAACTAGGGGCCTGAACACTGAAGCTTTCTTT.

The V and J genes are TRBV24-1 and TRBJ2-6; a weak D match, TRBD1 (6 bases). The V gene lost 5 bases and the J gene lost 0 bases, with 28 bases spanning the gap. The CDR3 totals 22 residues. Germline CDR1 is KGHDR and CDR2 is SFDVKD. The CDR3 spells CATSGPRQDGKLLSSGANVLTF. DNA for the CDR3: TGTGCCACCAGTGGGCCACGACAGGATGGGAAGTTATTAAGCTCTGGGGCCAACGTCCTGACTTTC.

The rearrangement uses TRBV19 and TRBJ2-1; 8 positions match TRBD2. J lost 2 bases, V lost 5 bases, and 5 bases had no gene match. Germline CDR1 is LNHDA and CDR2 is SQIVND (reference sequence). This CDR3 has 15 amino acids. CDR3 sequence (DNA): TGTGCCAGTAGTCGAATAGCGGGACCCTACAATGAGCAGTTCTTC. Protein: CASSRIAGPYNEQFF.

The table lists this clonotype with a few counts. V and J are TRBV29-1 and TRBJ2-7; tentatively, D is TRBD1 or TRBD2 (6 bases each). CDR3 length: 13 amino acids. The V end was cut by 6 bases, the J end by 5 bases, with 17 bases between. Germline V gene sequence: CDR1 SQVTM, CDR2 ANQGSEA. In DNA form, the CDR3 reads TGCAGCGTGGGGGGTTCACAGGGACACGAGCAGTACTTC. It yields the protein CSVGGSQGHEQYF.

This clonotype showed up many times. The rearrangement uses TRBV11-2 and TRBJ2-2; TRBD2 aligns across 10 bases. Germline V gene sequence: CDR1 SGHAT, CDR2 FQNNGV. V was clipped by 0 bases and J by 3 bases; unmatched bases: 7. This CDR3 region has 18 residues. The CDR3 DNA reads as TGTGCCAGCAGCTTAGATCCCCTAGCGGGAGAGGACACCGGGGAGCTGTTTTTT. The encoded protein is CASSLDPLAGEDTGELFF. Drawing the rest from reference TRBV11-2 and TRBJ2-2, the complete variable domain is EAGVAQSPRYKIIEKRQSVAFWCNPISGHATLYWYQQILGQGPKLLIQFQNNGVVDDSQLPKDRFSAERLKGVDSTLKIQPAKLEDSAVYLCASSLDPLAGEDTGELFFGEGSRLTVL.

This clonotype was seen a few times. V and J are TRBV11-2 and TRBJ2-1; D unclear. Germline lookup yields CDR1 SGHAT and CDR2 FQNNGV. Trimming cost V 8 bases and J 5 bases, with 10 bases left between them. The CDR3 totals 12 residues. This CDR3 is CASSIGNNEQFF. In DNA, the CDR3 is TGTGCCAGCTCTATCGGCAACAATGAGCAGTTCTTC.

The CDR3 sequence: CASSYFTGELFF. DNA of the CDR3: TGTGCCAGCAGCTATTTCACCGGGGAGCTGTTTTTT. The chain combines TRBV9 with TRBJ2-2; D is ambiguous. The CDR3 has 12 amino acids. The V gene's germline CDR1 is SGDLS and CDR2 YYNGEE. Trimming left V 4 bases short and J 4 bases short, with 5 bases between.

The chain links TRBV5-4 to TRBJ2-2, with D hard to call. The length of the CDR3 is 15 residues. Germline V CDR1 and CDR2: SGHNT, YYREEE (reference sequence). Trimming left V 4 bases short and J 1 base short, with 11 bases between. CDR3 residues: CASSRPRENTGELFF. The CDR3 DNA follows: TGTGCCAGCAGCCGACCGAGAGAGAACACCGGGGAGCTGTTTTTT.

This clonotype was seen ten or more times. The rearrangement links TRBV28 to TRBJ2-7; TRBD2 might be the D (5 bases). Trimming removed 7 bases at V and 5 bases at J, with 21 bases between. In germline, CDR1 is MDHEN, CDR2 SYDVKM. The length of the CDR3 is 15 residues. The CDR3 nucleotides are TGTGCCAGCAACCCCCGCGACGGGGTCTTCGACGAGCAGTACTTC. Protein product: CASNPRDGVFDEQYF.

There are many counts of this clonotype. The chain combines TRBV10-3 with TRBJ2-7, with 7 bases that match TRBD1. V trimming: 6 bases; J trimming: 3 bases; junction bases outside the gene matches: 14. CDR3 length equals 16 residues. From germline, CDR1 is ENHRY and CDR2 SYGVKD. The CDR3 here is CAIRNNQGVGSYEQYF. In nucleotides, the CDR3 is TGTGCCATCAGGAACAACCAGGGGGTAGGAAGCTACGAGCAGTACTTC.

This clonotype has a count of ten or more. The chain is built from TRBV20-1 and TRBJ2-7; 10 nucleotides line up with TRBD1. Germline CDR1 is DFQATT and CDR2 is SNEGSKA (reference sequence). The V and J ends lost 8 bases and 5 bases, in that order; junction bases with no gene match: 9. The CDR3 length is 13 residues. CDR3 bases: TGCAGTCCACTGGGGGACAGGGGACACGAGCAGTACTTC. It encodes CSPLGDRGHEQYF.

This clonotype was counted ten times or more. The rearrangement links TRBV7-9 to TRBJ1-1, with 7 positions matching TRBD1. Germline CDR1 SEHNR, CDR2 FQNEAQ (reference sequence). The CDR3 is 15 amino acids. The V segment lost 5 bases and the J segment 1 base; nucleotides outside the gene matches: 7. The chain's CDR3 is CASSHSDRENTEAFF. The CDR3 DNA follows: TGTGCCAGCAGCCATTCCGACAGGGAGAACACTGAAGCTTTCTTT.

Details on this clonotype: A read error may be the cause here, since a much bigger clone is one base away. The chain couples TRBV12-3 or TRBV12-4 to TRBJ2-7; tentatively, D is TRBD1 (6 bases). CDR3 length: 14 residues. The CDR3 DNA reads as TGTGCCAGCAGTTCCCCGACAGGCTCCTACGGGCAGTACTTC. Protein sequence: CASSSPTGSYGQYF.

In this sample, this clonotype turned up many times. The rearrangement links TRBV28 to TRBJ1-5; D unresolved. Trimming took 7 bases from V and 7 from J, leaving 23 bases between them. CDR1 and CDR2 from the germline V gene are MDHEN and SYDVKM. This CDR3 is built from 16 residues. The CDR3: CASTPRDKIIMQPQHF. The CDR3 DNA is TGTGCCAGCACCCCCAGAGACAAAATTATCATGCAGCCCCAGCATTTT.

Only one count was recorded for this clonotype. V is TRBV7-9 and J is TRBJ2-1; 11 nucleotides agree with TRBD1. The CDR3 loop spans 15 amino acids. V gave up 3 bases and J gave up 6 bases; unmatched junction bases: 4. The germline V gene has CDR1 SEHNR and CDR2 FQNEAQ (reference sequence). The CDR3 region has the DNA TGTGCCAGCAGCTTCTCCGGGACAGGGGGCAATGAGCAGTTCTTC. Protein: CASSFSGTGGNEQFF. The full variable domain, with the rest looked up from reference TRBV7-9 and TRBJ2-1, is DTGVSQNPRHKITKRGQNVTFRCDPISEHNRLYWYRQTLGQGPEFLTYFQNEAQLEKSRLLSDRFSAERPKGSFSTLEIQRTEQGDSAMYLCASSFSGTGGNEQFFGPGTRLTVL.

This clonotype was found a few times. CDR3 coding DNA: TGCAGCGTAGCTCAGGGATATAGCAATCAGCCCCAGCATTTT. Translated: CSVAQGYSNQPQHF. J is TRBJ1-5 and V is TRBV29-1; maybe TRBD1 (5 bases). The CDR3 has 14 residues. The germline V gene has CDR1 SQVTM and CDR2 ANQGSEA. The V end lost 6 bases, the J end lost 0 bases, and 12 bases lay between the germline ends.

The DNA for the CDR3 is TGTGCCAGCAGTTTTTACGGCCAGTATAATTCACCCCTCCACTTT. Translated: CASSFYGQYNSPLHF. The chain combines TRBV28 with TRBJ1-6; D remains ambiguous. Germline CDR1 is MDHEN and CDR2 is SYDVKM. This CDR3 spans 15 amino acids. Deletions cut 3 bases from V and 4 bases from J, with 10 bases between.